This paragraph reports one T cell receptor beta chain. Its antigen is currently unknown. Using immunoSEQ multiplex PCR, the repertoire was profiled, and TCRdb retains in-frame clones only, with some absent. This sample yields more than 90,000 clones, of which 80% to 95% are seen a single time; about 3.3% belongs to the top ten. From germline, CDR1 is SGHTA and CDR2 FQGNSA. Unmatched junction bases numbered 7, after V lost 5 bases and J lost 1 base. The CDR3 is 16 amino acids. This entry belongs to a study of CD4+ T cells in melanoma. General study results and limits: A reported correlation linked neoantigen-specific CD4+ T cells to CD8+, macrophage and B cell function. In melanoma, neoantigen-specific CD4+ T cells reportedly differed in differentiation state.

J is TRBJ2-4 and V is TRBV7-2; the match to TRBD2 covers 8 bases. The source is a human donor with melanoma. The source material was peripheral blood. CDR3 protein: CASSTSPSGAKNIQYF. Here the CDR3 DNA reads TGTGCCAGCAGCACCAGCCCTAGCGGGGCCAAAAACATTCAGTACTTC.